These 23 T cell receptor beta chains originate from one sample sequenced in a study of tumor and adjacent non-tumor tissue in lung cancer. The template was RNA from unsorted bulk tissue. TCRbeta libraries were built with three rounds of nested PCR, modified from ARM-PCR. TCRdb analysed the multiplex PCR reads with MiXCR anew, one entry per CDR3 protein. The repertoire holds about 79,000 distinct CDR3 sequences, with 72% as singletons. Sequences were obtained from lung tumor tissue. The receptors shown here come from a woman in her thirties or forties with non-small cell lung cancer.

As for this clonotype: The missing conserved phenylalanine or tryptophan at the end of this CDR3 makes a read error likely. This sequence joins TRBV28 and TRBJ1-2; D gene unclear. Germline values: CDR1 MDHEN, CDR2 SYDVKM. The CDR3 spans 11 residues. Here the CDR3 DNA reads TGTGTCAGCAGCCGAAACTATGGCTACACCCTC. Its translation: CVSSRNYGYTL.

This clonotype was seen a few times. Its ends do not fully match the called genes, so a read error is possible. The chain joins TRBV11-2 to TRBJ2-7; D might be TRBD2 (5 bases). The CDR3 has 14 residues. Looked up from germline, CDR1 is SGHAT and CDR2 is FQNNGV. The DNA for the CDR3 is TGTGTCAGCAGCTCCGAAGTGGGAGTCTTCGACCAGTACTTC. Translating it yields CVSSSEVGVFDQYF. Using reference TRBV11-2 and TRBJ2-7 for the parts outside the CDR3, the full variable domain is EAGVAQSPRYKIIEKRQSVAFWCNPISGHATLYWYQQILGQGPKLLIQFQNNGVVDDSQLPKDRFSAERLKGVDSTLKIQPAKLEDSAVYLCVSSSEVGVFDQYFGPGTRLTVT.

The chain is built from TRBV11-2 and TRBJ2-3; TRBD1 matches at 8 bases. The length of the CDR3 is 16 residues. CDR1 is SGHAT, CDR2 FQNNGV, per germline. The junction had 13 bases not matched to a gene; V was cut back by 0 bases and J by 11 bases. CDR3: CASSLDGQGGSNKQYF. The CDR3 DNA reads TGTGCCAGCAGCTTAGATGGACAGGGCGGTTCAAATAAGCAGTATTTT.

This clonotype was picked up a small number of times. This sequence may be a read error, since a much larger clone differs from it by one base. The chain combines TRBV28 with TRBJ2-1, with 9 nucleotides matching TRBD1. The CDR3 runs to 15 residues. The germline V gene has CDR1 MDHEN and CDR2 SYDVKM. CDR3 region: CTSSFGDRDHNEQFF. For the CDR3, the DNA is TGTACCAGCAGTTTCGGGGACAGGGACCACAATGAGCAGTTCTTC.

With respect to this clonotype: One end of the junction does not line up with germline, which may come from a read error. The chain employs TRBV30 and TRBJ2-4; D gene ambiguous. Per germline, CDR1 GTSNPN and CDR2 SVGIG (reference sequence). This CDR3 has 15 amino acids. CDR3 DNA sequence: TGTGCCTTGAGTGAACTCAGACTAGCCAAAAACATTCAGTACTTC. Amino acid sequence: CALSELRLAKNIQYF.

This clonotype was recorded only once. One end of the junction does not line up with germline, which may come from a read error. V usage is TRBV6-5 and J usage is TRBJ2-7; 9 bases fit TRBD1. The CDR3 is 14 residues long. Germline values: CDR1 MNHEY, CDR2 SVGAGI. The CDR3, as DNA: TGTGCCAGCAGTTCCCCCACAGGGGGCTACGCGCAGTATTTC. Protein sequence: CASSSPTGGYAQYF.

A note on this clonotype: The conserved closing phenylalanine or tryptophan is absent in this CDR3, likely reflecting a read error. The CDR3 loop is CANSLTSGNNSPLHL. CDR3 nucleotide sequence: TGTGCCAACAGCTTAACCTCGGGGAATAATTCACCCCTCCACCTT. V usage is TRBV11-2 and J usage is TRBJ1-6; D is uncertain. The CDR3 runs to 15 residues. Germline CDR1 is SGHAT and CDR2 is FQNNGV.

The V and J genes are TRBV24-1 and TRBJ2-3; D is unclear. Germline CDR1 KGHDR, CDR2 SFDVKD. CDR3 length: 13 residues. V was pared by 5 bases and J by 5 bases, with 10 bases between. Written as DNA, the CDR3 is TGTGCCACCAGTGCGACCGCCGGAGATACGCAGTATTTT. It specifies CATSATAGDTQYF.

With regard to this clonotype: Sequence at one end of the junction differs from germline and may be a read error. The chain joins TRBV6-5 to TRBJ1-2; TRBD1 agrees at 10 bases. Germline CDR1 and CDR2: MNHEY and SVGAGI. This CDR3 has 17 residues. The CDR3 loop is CANSYLTGTGEHYGHNF. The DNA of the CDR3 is TGTGCCAACAGTTACTTAACCGGGACAGGGGAACACTATGGCCACAACTTC.

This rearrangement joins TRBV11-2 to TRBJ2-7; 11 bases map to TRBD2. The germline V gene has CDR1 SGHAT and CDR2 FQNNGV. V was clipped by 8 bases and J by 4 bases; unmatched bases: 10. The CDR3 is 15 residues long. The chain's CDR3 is CASGTPGTSGYEQYF. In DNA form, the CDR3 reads TGTGCCAGCGGCACCCCCGGGACTAGCGGATACGAGCAGTACTTC.

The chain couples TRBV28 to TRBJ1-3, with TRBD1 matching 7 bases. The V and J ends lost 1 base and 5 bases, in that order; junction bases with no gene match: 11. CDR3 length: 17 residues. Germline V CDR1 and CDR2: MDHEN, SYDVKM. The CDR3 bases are TGTGCCAGCAGTTTATCGGCGGGACAGACTACCCGAAACACCATATATTTT. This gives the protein CASSLSAGQTTRNTIYF. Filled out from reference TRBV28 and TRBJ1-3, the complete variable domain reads DVKVTQSSRYLVKRTGEKVFLECVQDMDHENMFWYRQDPGLGLRLIYFSYDVKMKEKGDIPEGYSVSREKKERFSLILESASTNQTSMYLCASSLSAGQTTRNTIYFGEGSWLTVV.

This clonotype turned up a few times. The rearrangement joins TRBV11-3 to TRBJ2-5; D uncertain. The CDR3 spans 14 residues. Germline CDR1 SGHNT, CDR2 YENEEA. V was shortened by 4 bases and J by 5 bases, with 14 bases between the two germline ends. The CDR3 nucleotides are TGTGCCAGCAGCTCTTTCGTAGGCTGGGAGACCCAGTACTTC. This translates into CASSSFVGWETQYF.

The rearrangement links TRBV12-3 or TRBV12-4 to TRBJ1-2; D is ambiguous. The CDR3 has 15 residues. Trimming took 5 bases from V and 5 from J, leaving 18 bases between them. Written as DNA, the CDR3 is TGTGCCAGCAGTCCCCGCGGCGGGGAGCCATATGGCTACACCTTC. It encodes CASSPRGGEPYGYTF.

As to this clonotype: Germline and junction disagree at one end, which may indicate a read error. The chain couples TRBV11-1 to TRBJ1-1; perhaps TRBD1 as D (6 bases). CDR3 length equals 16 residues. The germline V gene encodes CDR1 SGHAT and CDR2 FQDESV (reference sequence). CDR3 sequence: CASSSMGGSVNTEDFF. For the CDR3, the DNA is TGTGCCAGCAGCTCGATGGGGGGCTCGGTGAACACTGAAGATTTCTTT.

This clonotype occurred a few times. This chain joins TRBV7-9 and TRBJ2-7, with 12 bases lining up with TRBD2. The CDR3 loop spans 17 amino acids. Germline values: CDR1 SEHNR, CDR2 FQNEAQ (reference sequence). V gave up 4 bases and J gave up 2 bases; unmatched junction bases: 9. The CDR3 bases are TGTGCCAGCAGCTCCCTACTAGCGGGGGGAGAAACCTACGAGCAGTACTTC. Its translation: CASSSLLAGGETYEQYF.

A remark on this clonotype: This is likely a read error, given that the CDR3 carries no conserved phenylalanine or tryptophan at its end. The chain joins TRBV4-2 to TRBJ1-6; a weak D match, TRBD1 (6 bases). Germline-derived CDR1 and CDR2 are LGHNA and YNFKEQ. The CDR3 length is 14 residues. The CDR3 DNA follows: TGTGCCAGTGGGACCTTAGGGGGTAATTCAGCCCTCCACATT. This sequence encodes CASGTLGGNSALHI.

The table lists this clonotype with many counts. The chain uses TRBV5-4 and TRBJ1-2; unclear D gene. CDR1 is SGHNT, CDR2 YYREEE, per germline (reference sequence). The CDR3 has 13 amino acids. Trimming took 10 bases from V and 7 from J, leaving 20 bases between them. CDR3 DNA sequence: TGTGCCTGGTCATTCCGGGGTTCAGGTGGCTACACCTTC. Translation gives CAWSFRGSGGYTF.

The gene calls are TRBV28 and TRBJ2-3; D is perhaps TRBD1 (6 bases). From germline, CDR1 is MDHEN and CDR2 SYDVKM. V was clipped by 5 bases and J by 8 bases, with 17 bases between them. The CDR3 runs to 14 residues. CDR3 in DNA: TGTGCCAGCAGTAAGGGGGAGACAGCAGTTACGCAGTATTTT. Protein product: CASSKGETAVTQYF.

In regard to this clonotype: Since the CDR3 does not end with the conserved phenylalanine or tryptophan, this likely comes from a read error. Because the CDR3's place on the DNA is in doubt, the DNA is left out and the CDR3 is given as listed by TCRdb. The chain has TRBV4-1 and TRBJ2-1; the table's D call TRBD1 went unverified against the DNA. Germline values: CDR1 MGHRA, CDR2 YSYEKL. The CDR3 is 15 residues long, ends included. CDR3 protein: CASRMGGGTYNEHFI.

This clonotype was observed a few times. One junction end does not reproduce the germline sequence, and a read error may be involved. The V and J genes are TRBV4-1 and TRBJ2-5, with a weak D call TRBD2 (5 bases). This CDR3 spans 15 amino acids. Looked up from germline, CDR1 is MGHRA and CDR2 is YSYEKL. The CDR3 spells CTSSQGTGSQETQYF. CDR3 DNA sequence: TGCACCAGCAGCCAAGGTACGGGATCCCAAGAGACCCAGTACTTC.

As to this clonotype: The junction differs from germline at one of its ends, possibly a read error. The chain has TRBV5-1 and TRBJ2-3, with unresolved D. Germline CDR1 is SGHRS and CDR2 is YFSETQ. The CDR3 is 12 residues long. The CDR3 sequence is CANSWATDTQYF. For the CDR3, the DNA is TGCGCCAACAGCTGGGCCACAGATACGCAGTATTTT.

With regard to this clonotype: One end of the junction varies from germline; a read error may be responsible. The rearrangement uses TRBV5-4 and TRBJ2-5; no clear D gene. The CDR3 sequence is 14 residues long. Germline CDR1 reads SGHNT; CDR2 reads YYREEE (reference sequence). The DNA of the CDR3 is TGTGCCAGCAGCCCCCAGGCGTCTCGAGAGACCCAGTACTTT. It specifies CASSPQASRETQYF.

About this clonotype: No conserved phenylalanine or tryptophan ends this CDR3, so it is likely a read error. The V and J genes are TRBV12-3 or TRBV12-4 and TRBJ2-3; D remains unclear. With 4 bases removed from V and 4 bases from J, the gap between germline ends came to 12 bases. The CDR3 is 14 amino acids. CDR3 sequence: CASSSRSSSDTQYI. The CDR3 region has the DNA TGTGCCAGCAGTTCCAGATCTTCCTCAGATACGCAGTATATT.